The 17 T cell receptor beta chains reported below all come from one sample, sequenced in a study of identical twins. TCRdb reanalysed the 5' RACE reads using MiXCR and keeps one entry per CDR3 protein. This sample has 1.5 million to 2 million distinct CDR3 sequences, with around a third found just once. Sequenced material: cord blood. These receptors originate from a newborn girl in good health.

Remarks on this clonotype: A read error may produce the germline difference seen at one junction end. The J gene is TRBJ2-5, the V gene TRBV12-3 or TRBV12-4; D tentatively fits TRBD1 or TRBD2 (7 bases each). CDR3 length equals 16 residues. This CDR3 is CASSLPQGGAQEAQYF. CDR3 in DNA: TGTGCCAGCAGCTTACCTCAGGGGGGGGCCCAAGAGGCCCAGTACTTC.

This clonotype was seen many times. The V call is TRBV10-3, the J call TRBJ1-5; weak D call: TRBD1 (5 bases). Germline lookup yields CDR1 ENHRY and CDR2 SYGVKD. With 2 bases removed from V and 2 bases from J, the gap between germline ends came to 7 bases. The CDR3 length is 14 residues. CDR3 residues: CAISEGAGNQPQHF. CDR3 coding DNA: TGTGCCATCAGTGAGGGGGCAGGCAATCAGCCCCAGCATTTT.

This rearrangement joins TRBV27 to TRBJ1-3; D is unclear. The germline V gene encodes CDR1 MNHEY and CDR2 SMNVEV (reference sequence). The V and J ends lost 0 bases and 3 bases respectively, with 3 bases between them. This CDR3 is built from 13 residues. The CDR3: CASSLSFGNTIYF. In DNA, the CDR3 is TGTGCCAGCAGTTTATCCTTTGGAAACACCATATATTTT.

The rearrangement links TRBV30 to TRBJ1-2; possible D gene TRBD1, 5 bases. The CDR3 length is 10 residues. Germline V CDR1 and CDR2: GTSNPN, SVGIG (reference sequence). In nucleotides, the CDR3 is TGTGGGGGGGAGTACTATGGCTACACCTTC. This codes for CGGEYYGYTF.

This clonotype was recorded many times. This chain connects TRBV20-1 to TRBJ2-3; 9 nucleotides line up with TRBD2. Trimming at V came to 0 bases and at J to 2 bases, leaving 6 bases not matched to a gene. This CDR3 region has 16 residues. The V gene's germline CDR1 is DFQATT and CDR2 SNEGSKA (reference sequence). Written as DNA, the CDR3 is TGCAGTGCTAGAGATTTCGCTAGCGGGGCCACAGATACGCAGTATTTT. Its protein is CSARDFASGATDTQYF.

Only a few counts were recorded for this clonotype. The rearrangement links TRBV27 to TRBJ2-1; TRBD1 matches 7 bases. The J segment lost 4 bases and the V segment lost 7 bases, leaving 7 bases of the junction unmatched. This CDR3 region has 14 residues. Germline V gene sequence: CDR1 MNHEY, CDR2 SMNVEV (reference sequence). The CDR3 region is CASTPGTAYNEQFF. DNA for the CDR3: TGTGCCAGCACTCCCGGGACAGCGTACAATGAGCAGTTCTTC.

J is TRBJ1-1 and V is TRBV2, with 7 bases identical to TRBD1. CDR1 SNHLY and CDR2 FYNNEI come from the germline V gene. The CDR3 is made up of 14 amino acids. V was pared by 2 bases and J by 8 bases, with 8 bases of the junction left unmatched. CDR3 region: CASSEWPRQGEAFF. The CDR3 region has the DNA TGTGCCAGCAGTGAATGGCCCCGACAGGGAGAAGCTTTCTTT.

This clonotype was seen a few times. V is TRBV7-2 and J is TRBJ1-2, with TRBD1 matching over 8 bases. Germline assignment: CDR1 SGHTA and CDR2 FQGNSA. V lost 6 bases to trimming and J lost 5 bases; unmatched junction nucleotides: 5. The CDR3 consists of 13 residues. The CDR3 is CASSDRGEYGYTF. CDR3 coding DNA: TGTGCCAGCAGTGACAGGGGAGAATATGGCTACACCTTC.

The V and J genes are TRBV20-1 and TRBJ1-2; 7 bases are shared with TRBD1. The CDR3 has 15 amino acids. With V trimmed by 0 bases and J by 5 bases, 9 bases remained unmatched. In germline, CDR1 is DFQATT, CDR2 SNEGSKA (reference sequence). The CDR3 coding sequence is TGCAGTGCTAGAGATGAGCGAGGGGGCAATTATGGCTACACCTTC. This gives the protein CSARDERGGNYGYTF.

There are a few counts of this clonotype. The chain combines TRBV12-3 or TRBV12-4 with TRBJ2-3; possibly TRBD1 for D (5 bases). This CDR3 has 12 amino acids. The V and J ends lost 3 bases and 6 bases respectively, with 7 bases between them. Here the CDR3 DNA reads TGTGCCAGCAGTTTCAACAGGGATACGCAGTATTTT. It codes for CASSFNRDTQYF.

The chain couples TRBV7-2 to TRBJ2-5, with D unclear. The CDR3 has 14 amino acids. CDR1 SGHTA and CDR2 FQGNSA come from the germline V gene. Trimming stripped 0 bases from V and 2 bases from J, with 7 bases between. CDR3 in DNA: TGTGCCAGCAGCTTAGCCAGGCATCAAGAGACCCAGTACTTC. This sequence encodes CASSLARHQETQYF.

Here the CDR3 DNA reads TGTGCCAGCAGTTTACATTTCTACAATGAGCAGTTCTTC. This sequence encodes CASSLHFYNEQFF. The chain joins TRBV6-5 to TRBJ2-1; D unresolved. Trimming took off 4 bases at V and 3 bases at J, with 7 bases between the two ends. In germline, CDR1 is MNHEY, CDR2 SVGAGI. This CDR3 spans 13 amino acids.

The chain combines TRBV27 with TRBJ2-7, with D perhaps TRBD1 or TRBD2 (5 bases each). V shed 7 bases and J shed 2 bases, with 18 bases lying between them. The CDR3 runs to 15 residues. CDR1 MNHEY and CDR2 SMNVEV come from the germline V gene (reference sequence). DNA of the CDR3: TGTGCCAGCAACAAAGGGACCCTGGGGCCCTACGAGCAGTACTTC. It yields the protein CASNKGTLGPYEQYF.

The chain has TRBV12-3 or TRBV12-4 and TRBJ2-5; 7 bases line up with TRBD2. CDR3 length equals 20 residues. J lost 11 bases, V lost 5 bases, and 32 bases had no gene match. The CDR3 DNA reads TGTGCCAGCAGTCCATCGACAAGCCCCAAAGCGGGACGGGAGGTGAATGAGCAGTACTTC. Its protein is CASSPSTSPKAGREVNEQYF.

The chain links TRBV2 to TRBJ2-4; 13 bases align to TRBD2. The J call could be wrong; TRBJ2-7 is a better fit for the DNA end. The CDR3 covers 15 residues. CDR1 and CDR2 (germline): SNHLY, FYNNEI. The CDR3 here is CASIVGTSGVYEQYF. The DNA for the CDR3 is TGTGCCAGCATCGTCGGGACTAGCGGGGTCTACGAGCAGTACTTC.

The gene calls are TRBV6-5 and TRBJ1-4; perhaps TRBD1 as D (5 bases). Germline CDR1 MNHEY, CDR2 SVGAGI. V lost 0 bases, J lost 8 bases, and 22 bases lay in between. The CDR3 runs to 18 residues. The CDR3 loop reads CASSYSLFRRGPYEKLFF. The CDR3 coding sequence is TGTGCCAGCAGTTACTCTCTTTTCCGGCGGGGACCGTACGAAAAACTGTTTTTT.

The V gene is TRBV13, the J gene TRBJ1-2; D is unresolved. CDR3 size: 13 residues. Germline V CDR1 and CDR2: PRHDT, FYEKMQ (reference sequence). The V and J ends lost 7 bases and 4 bases respectively, with 13 bases between them. The CDR3 nucleotides read TGTGCCAGCACCCCCGGCAGGAGCTATGGCTACACCTTC. The encoded protein is CASTPGRSYGYTF.